This is a list of T cell receptor beta chains from one sample in a study of blood T cell repertoires in COVID-19. The protocol was immunoSEQ multiplex PCR, while the TCRdb copy is restricted to in-frame clones and leaves out a portion. The sample includes 250,000 or so clones, approximately 85% of them seen just once. The source material was PBMCs or T cells enriched from blood (not recorded which). Receptors originate from a woman between 45 and 65 years old who had been exposed to COVID-19. Each CDR3 is given with its conserved first and last residue. The order of the fields is D gene, clone size, V gene, J gene, CDR3 protein, CDR3 DNA. A D gene is named only where the DNA matches it firmly. For some rows the clone size is stated as once, few or many, or as a class when expanded; others skip it.

D: TRBD2; size: NA; V: TRBV29-1; J: TRBJ2-5; CDR3: CSIRLAGGETQYF; DNA: TGCAGCATTAGACTAGCGGGGGGCGAGACCCAGTACTTC
D: NA; size: NA; V: TRBV15; J: TRBJ1-1; CDR3: CATSRDPGETEAFF; DNA: TGTGCCACCAGCAGAGATCCTGGGGAGACTGAAGCTTTCTTT
D: TRBD1; size: NA; V: TRBV6-5; J: TRBJ1-1; CDR3: CASRLTGGRGEAFF; DNA: TGTGCCAGCAGATTGACAGGGGGAAGAGGTGAAGCTTTCTTT
D: NA; size: NA; V: TRBV29-1; J: TRBJ1-4; CDR3: CSARGVQQKLFF; DNA: TGCAGCGCGCGGGGGGTCCAACAAAAACTGTTTTTT
D: TRBD1; size: NA; V: TRBV12-5; J: TRBJ1-1; CDR3: CASGLGQGTAFF; DNA: TGTGCTAGTGGTCTCGGACAGGGGACAGCTTTCTTT
D: NA; size: NA; V: TRBV6-1; J: TRBJ1-2; CDR3: CASSERTDIGYGYTF; DNA: TGTGCCAGCAGTGAAAGGACAGACATCGGCTATGGCTACACCTTC
D: TRBD1; size: NA; V: TRBV7-6; J: TRBJ1-2; CDR3: CASAPNRGHGYTF; DNA: TGTGCCAGTGCCCCAAACAGGGGACACGGCTACACCTTC
D: NA; size: NA; V: TRBV5-1; J: TRBJ1-1; CDR3: CASRETEMNTEAFF; DNA: TGCGCCAGCAGGGAGACAGAGATGAACACTGAAGCTTTCTTT
D: NA; size: NA; V: TRBV5-1; J: TRBJ2-7; CDR3: CASSLGDTTRF; DNA: TGCGCCAGCAGCTTGGGGGACACAACCAGATTC
D: TRBD1; size: once; V: TRBV28; J: TRBJ2-3; CDR3: CASSSPTGWLTDTQYF; DNA: TGTGCCAGCAGTTCCCCGACAGGGTGGCTCACAGATACGCAGTATTTT